This T cell receptor (beta chain) is from a study of beta chain features in type 1 diabetes. Study-wide results and caveats: It was possible that PCR favored shorter templates, equally so in patients and controls. Healthy donors had naive, central memory and Treg TCRB repertoires that appeared less similar than those seen among patients.

The whole isolated RNA underwent reverse transcription, so sequencing captured expressed TCRB transcripts. Produced via immunoSEQ multiplex PCR; TCRdb's table is partial and in-frame only. The repertoire has about 360,000 clones, 10% to 15% of them found once; the top ten carry approximately 0.015%. This clone turned up a few times. Antigen unknown. V was pared by 3 bases and J by 0 bases, with 10 bases between. CDR1 is SGHKS, CDR2 YYEKEE, per germline (reference sequence). This CDR3 is built from 15 residues. All sorted populations exceeded 98% purity. The TCR comes from a man aged 18 to 30 in good health. The chain joins TRBV5-5 to TRBJ1-5; D is possibly TRBD1 (5 bases). The sample comprised naive CD4+ T cells from blood. The CDR3 loop is CASSSGLNSNQPQHF. DNA for the CDR3: TGTGCCAGCAGCTCGGGACTGAATAGCAATCAGCCCCAGCATTTT.